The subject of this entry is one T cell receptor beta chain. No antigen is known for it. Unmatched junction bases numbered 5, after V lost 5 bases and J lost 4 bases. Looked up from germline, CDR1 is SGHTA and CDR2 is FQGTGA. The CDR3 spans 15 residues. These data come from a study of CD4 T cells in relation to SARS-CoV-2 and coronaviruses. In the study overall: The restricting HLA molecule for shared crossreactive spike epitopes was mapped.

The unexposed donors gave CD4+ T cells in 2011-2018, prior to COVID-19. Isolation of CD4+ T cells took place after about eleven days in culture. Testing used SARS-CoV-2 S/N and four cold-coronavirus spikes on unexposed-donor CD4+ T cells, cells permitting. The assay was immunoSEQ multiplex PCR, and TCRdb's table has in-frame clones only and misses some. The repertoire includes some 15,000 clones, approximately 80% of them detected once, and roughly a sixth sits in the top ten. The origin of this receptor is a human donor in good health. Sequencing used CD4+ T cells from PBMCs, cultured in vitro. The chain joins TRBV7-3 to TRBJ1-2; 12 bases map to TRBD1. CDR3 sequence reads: CASSPGQGAVYGYTF. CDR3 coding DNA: TGTGCCAGCAGCCCGGGACAGGGGGCCGTCTATGGCTACACCTTC. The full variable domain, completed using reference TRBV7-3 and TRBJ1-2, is GAGVSQTPSNKVTEKGKYVELRCDPISGHTALYWYRQSLGQGPEFLIYFQGTGAADDSGLPNDRFFAVRPEGSVSTLKIQRTERGDSAVYLCASSPGQGAVYGYTFGSGTRLTVV.